The 27 T cell receptor beta chains below come from one sample, sequenced in a study of healthy donors' naive CD4 and CD8 T cells. A linear amplification protocol produced the TCR libraries from approximately 460 ng of total RNA. TCRdb independently ran MiXCR on the reads; one entry per CDR3 protein. The repertoire has approximately 200,000 distinct CDR3 sequences, around 80% of them found once; the top ten carry roughly 2.3%. Sequencing was done on a sample of naive CD4+ and CD8+ T cells sorted from blood, pooled from several donors. The receptors stem from a pool of human donors in good health; the sample pools cells from several healthy donors.

As concerns this clonotype: A junction boundary mismatches the germline segment, possibly from a read error. The chain has TRBV5-5 and TRBJ2-1; a weak D match, TRBD2 (5 bases). Germline V gene lookup returns CDR1 SGHKS and CDR2 YYEKEE (reference sequence). This CDR3 is built from 13 residues. The CDR3 sequence is CASSQGLGNEQFF. The DNA of the CDR3 is TGCGCCAGCAGCCAAGGACTGGGGAATGAGCAGTTCTTC.

This chain links TRBV29-1 with TRBJ2-1, with a weak D call TRBD2 (6 bases). The germline V and J ends were trimmed by 1 base and 4 bases, with 17 bases remaining between them. There are 16 residues in the CDR3. Germline V CDR1 and CDR2: SQVTM, ANQGSEA. The CDR3 DNA sequence: TGCAGCGTTGAAGGGAGGACCGGGAGCCAGTACAATGAGCAGTTCTTC. Protein sequence: CSVEGRTGSQYNEQFF.

Remarks on this clonotype: At one of its ends the junction is not consistent with the germline gene, which may arise from a read error. This chain uses TRBV20-1 with TRBJ1-3, with unresolved D. Looked up from germline, CDR1 is DFQATT and CDR2 is SNEGSKA (reference sequence). The length of the CDR3 is 13 residues. The CDR3 nucleotides read TGCAGTACTAAGAGGGCATCTGGAAACACCGTATATTTT. This translates into CSTKRASGNTVYF.

V and J are TRBV6-1 and TRBJ2-5, with D unclear. Deletions cut 6 bases from V and 5 bases from J, with 7 bases between. Germline V gene data show CDR1 as MNHNS and CDR2 as SASEGT. This CDR3 has 11 amino acids. Here the CDR3 reads CASRVVETQYF. In DNA, the CDR3 is TGTGCCAGCAGGGTAGTGGAGACCCAGTACTTC.

This rearrangement joins TRBV6-6 to TRBJ2-3, with D possibly being TRBD2 (5 bases). Germline values: CDR1 MNHNY, CDR2 SVGAGI (reference sequence). Trimming left V 2 bases short and J 0 bases short, with 12 bases between. The CDR3 runs 16 residues. Here the CDR3 reads CASSYTSWTSTDTQYF. DNA for the CDR3: TGTGCCAGCAGTTACACCTCCTGGACTAGCACAGATACGCAGTATTTT.

The chain uses TRBV6-4 and TRBJ2-1; D ambiguous. This CDR3 has 15 amino acids. V lost 7 bases and J 2 bases, leaving 15 bases between the germline ends. Germline-derived CDR1 and CDR2 are MRHNA and SNTAGT. Written as DNA, the CDR3 is TGTGCCAGCACCTACGACGCCCAAACCTACAATGAGCAGTTCTTC. Residues: CASTYDAQTYNEQFF.

About this clonotype itself: The germline gene is not matched at one end of the junction; a read error may be the cause. The genes are TRBV27 and TRBJ1-1; D is unclear. The CDR3 is 14 residues long. Looked up from germline, CDR1 is MNHEY and CDR2 is SMNVEV (reference sequence). The CDR3 loop is CANSLAGLNTEAFF. The CDR3 coding sequence is TGTGCCAACAGTTTAGCTGGATTGAACACTGAAGCTTTCTTT.

In this sample, this clonotype turned up once. The chain couples TRBV29-1 to TRBJ1-1; possibly TRBD1 for D (5 bases). The CDR3 is 15 residues long. Trimming removed 7 bases at V and 3 bases at J, with 21 bases between. The germline gives CDR1 SQVTM, CDR2 ANQGSEA. CDR3 loop: CSALWGSGRDTEAFF. CDR3 nucleotides: TGCAGCGCCCTATGGGGCAGTGGGCGGGACACTGAAGCTTTCTTT.

The V and J genes are TRBV29-1 and TRBJ1-1; D remains ambiguous. Germline loops: CDR1 SQVTM, CDR2 ANQGSEA. V was trimmed by 0 bases and J by 2 bases, leaving 10 bases between them. This CDR3 contains 14 residues. The CDR3 protein is CSVEDPYRNTEAFF. In DNA, the CDR3 is TGCAGCGTTGAAGATCCATACCGAAACACTGAAGCTTTCTTT. The variable domain in full, completed from reference TRBV29-1 and TRBJ1-1, reads SAVISQKPSRDICQRGTSLTIQCQVDSQVTMMFWYRQQPGQSLTLIATANQGSEATYESGFVIDKFPISRPNLTFSTLTVSNMSPEDSSIYLCSVEDPYRNTEAFFGQGTRLTVV.

The DNA for the CDR3 is TGCAGCGCCGATGGACTAGCGGGAGGGCCGCGCACAGATACGCAGTATTTT. It codes for CSADGLAGGPRTDTQYF. J is TRBJ2-3 and V is TRBV29-1; TRBD2 matches 15 bases. V was clipped by 7 bases and J by 1 base; unmatched bases: 9. The germline V gene has CDR1 SQVTM and CDR2 ANQGSEA. This CDR3 region has 17 residues.

The chain carries TRBV4-1 and TRBJ1-2, with D perhaps TRBD1 (6 bases). The germline V gene encodes CDR1 MGHRA and CDR2 YSYEKL. Trimming took 3 bases from V and 0 from J, leaving 20 bases between them. CDR3 length: 18 residues. DNA of the CDR3: TGCGCCAGCAGCCAGATCAGGGGATTGGGAAAGGCTAACTATGGCTACACCTTC. Its translation is CASSQIRGLGKANYGYTF.

This clonotype was counted only a few times. The genes are TRBV6-5 and TRBJ1-2; D uncertain. The CDR3 runs 14 residues. V was shortened by 5 bases and J by 2 bases, with 12 bases between the two germline ends. Per the germline V gene, CDR1 is MNHEY and CDR2 is SVGAGI. CDR3 in DNA: TGTGCCAGCAGTGGAGTGACGGCAAACTATGGCTACACCTTC. This encodes CASSGVTANYGYTF.

This clonotype has a single count. V usage is TRBV18 and J usage is TRBJ1-3; no clear D gene. This CDR3 is built from 15 residues. Germline V lookup: CDR1 KGHSH, CDR2 LQKENI. With 6 bases removed from V and 0 bases from J, the gap between germline ends came to 12 bases. CDR3: CASSSTDISGNTIYF. CDR3 bases: TGTGCCAGCTCTTCGACTGACATCTCTGGAAACACCATATATTTT.

CDR3 region: CATKGPLEQYF. CDR3 coding DNA: TGTGCCACCAAAGGACCCCTGGAGCAGTACTTC. The rearrangement uses TRBV19 and TRBJ2-7; D uncertain. V gave up 10 bases and J gave up 7 bases, with 14 bases separating them. Looked up from germline, CDR1 is LNHDA and CDR2 is SQIVND (reference sequence). The CDR3 runs to 11 residues.

DNA for the CDR3: TGTGCCAGCAGTTTAATAGACCAGCCCCAGCATTTT. Its protein is CASSLIDQPQHF. The chain uses TRBV27 and TRBJ1-5; D ambiguous. V gave up 2 bases and J gave up 7 bases, with 6 bases separating them. Germline CDR1 reads MNHEY; CDR2 reads SMNVEV (reference sequence). This CDR3 is 12 amino acids long.

This sequence joins TRBV6-5 and TRBJ2-7; D call uncertain. The CDR3 length is 12 residues. The V end was cut by 7 bases, the J end by 2 bases, with 9 bases between. CDR1 MNHEY and CDR2 SVGAGI come from the germline V gene. CDR3 bases: TGTGCCAGCAAGGGCACAACCTACGAGCAGTACTTC. It is translated as CASKGTTYEQYF.

This chain joins TRBV28 and TRBJ1-2; D is uncertain. V was trimmed by 5 bases and J by 5 bases, leaving 9 bases between them. The CDR3 is 12 amino acids. CDR1 and CDR2 (germline): MDHEN, SYDVKM. DNA of the CDR3: TGTGCCAGCAGTCGCTTACCTTATGGCTACACCTTC. Residues: CASSRLPYGYTF.

The V gene is TRBV6-5, the J gene TRBJ1-6; unclear D gene. Trimming took 6 bases from V and 8 from J, leaving 11 bases between them. CDR1 is MNHEY and CDR2 is SVGAGI in the germline V gene. The CDR3 covers 13 residues. The CDR3 DNA sequence: TGTGCCAGCAGCTCCTCAGATTATTCACCCCTCCACTTT. Translation gives CASSSSDYSPLHF.

The chain recombines TRBV20-1 with TRBJ2-3; a weak D match, TRBD2 (6 bases). Trimming took off 0 bases at V and 0 bases at J, with 10 bases between the two ends. The CDR3 is 15 amino acids. Germline V gene sequence: CDR1 DFQATT, CDR2 SNEGSKA (reference sequence). The CDR3 loop is CSARDPGGSTDTQYF. The CDR3 nucleotides are TGCAGTGCTAGAGATCCCGGGGGAAGCACAGATACGCAGTATTTT.

This rearrangement joins TRBV6-2 or TRBV6-3 to TRBJ1-2, with D maybe TRBD1 (5 bases). Trimming removed 3 bases from V and 2 bases from J, with 7 bases in between. The CDR3 covers 13 residues. CDR1 and CDR2 from the germline V gene are MNHEY and SVGEGT. The DNA for the CDR3 is TGTGCCAGCAGTTATCCAGGGAACTATGGCTACACCTTC. This encodes CASSYPGNYGYTF.

The gene calls are TRBV5-1 and TRBJ1-2; D is unclear. This CDR3 has 13 amino acids. Trimming shortened V by 1 base and J by 2 bases, and 6 bases separated the two germline ends. Looked up from germline, CDR1 is SGHRS and CDR2 is YFSETQ. CDR3: CASSLNTNYGYTF. In nucleotides, the CDR3 is TGCGCCAGCAGCTTGAACACCAACTATGGCTACACCTTC. The whole variable domain, remainder taken from reference TRBV5-1 and TRBJ1-2, is KAGVTQTPRYLIKTRGQQVTLSCSPISGHRSVSWYQQTPGQGLQFLFEYFSETQRNKGNFPGRFSGRQFSNSRSEMNVSTLELGDSALYLCASSLNTNYGYTFGSGTRLTVV.

The chain links TRBV29-1 to TRBJ2-6, with unresolved D. V was shortened by 1 base and J by 5 bases, with 3 bases between the two germline ends. Looked up from germline, CDR1 is SQVTM and CDR2 is ANQGSEA. This CDR3 has 12 amino acids. The CDR3 region has the DNA TGCAGCGTTGAAGCTTGGGCCAACGTCCTGACTTTC. Protein sequence: CSVEAWANVLTF.

The V gene is TRBV30, the J gene TRBJ1-2; 8 bases agree with TRBD1. The CDR3 spans 14 residues. V shed 1 base and J 4 bases; nucleotides not matched to a gene: 5. Germline values: CDR1 GTSNPN, CDR2 SVGIG (reference sequence). CDR3 residues: CAWSDEDRGYGYTF. In nucleotides, the CDR3 is TGTGCCTGGAGTGACGAAGACAGGGGCTATGGCTACACCTTC.

The chain joins TRBV6-5 to TRBJ2-7; unclear D gene. This CDR3 has 14 residues. Trimming removed 0 bases at V and 2 bases at J, with 8 bases between. CDR1 is MNHEY, CDR2 SVGAGI, per germline. CDR3 nucleotide sequence: TGTGCCAGCAGTTACTCTGGGCTGGCCTACGAGCAGTACTTC. Translation: CASSYSGLAYEQYF.

The CDR3 DNA reads as TGTGCCAGTAGTCTATTGACAGCGAACACTGAAGCTTTCTTT. Its protein is CASSLLTANTEAFF. V is TRBV19 and J is TRBJ1-1; perhaps TRBD1 as D (5 bases). CDR1 and CDR2 from the germline V gene are LNHDA and SQIVND (reference sequence). V lost 5 bases and J 1 base, leaving 11 bases between the germline ends. The CDR3 contains 14 residues.

In its sample, this clonotype was seen a few times. The chain combines TRBV29-1 with TRBJ2-7; D is unclear. Germline CDR1 is SQVTM and CDR2 is ANQGSEA. The V and J ends lost 0 bases and 0 bases respectively, with 12 bases between them. This CDR3 is 15 amino acids long. The CDR3 coding sequence is TGCAGCGTTGAAGAATGGAATCGAAGCTCCTACGAGCAGTACTTC. Its protein is CSVEEWNRSSYEQYF.

The chain carries TRBV20-1 and TRBJ2-2, with 10 bases aligning to TRBD2. The CDR3 runs to 14 residues. V was clipped by 4 bases and J by 5 bases; unmatched bases: 4. Germline assignment: CDR1 DFQATT and CDR2 SNEGSKA (reference sequence). CDR3 sequence (DNA): TGCAGTGCTATCTCTAGCGGGGGTACCGGGGAGCTGTTTTTT. Amino acids: CSAISSGGTGELFF.